One and the same sample provided the 22 T cell receptor beta chains below, sequenced in a study of shared clonotypes between healthy human individuals. The repertoire was sequenced with immunoSEQ multiplex PCR; TCRdb's copy has only in-frame clones and lacks some. Here the sample spans around 700,000 clones, around 73% being singletons. Sequencing was done on a sample of memory CD4+ T cells sorted from blood. Subset noted: CD45RA-negative fraction. These receptors originate from a woman aged 30 to 39 in good health.

The chain joins TRBV18 to TRBJ2-2; D unclear. V lost 3 bases to trimming and J lost 3 bases, with 11 bases between them. CDR1 and CDR2 from the germline V gene are KGHSH and LQKENI. The CDR3 loop spans 15 amino acids. CDR3 loop: CASSPMMSDTGELFF. CDR3 DNA: TGTGCCAGCTCACCGATGATGTCTGACACCGGGGAGCTGTTTTTT.

This clone was counted only a few times. The gene calls are TRBV6-6 and TRBJ2-7, with a weak D call TRBD1 (6 bases). CDR3 size: 13 residues. Deletions cut 0 bases from V and 5 bases from J, with 8 bases between. Germline assignment: CDR1 MNHNY and CDR2 SVGAGI (reference sequence). Written as DNA, the CDR3 is TGTGCCAGCAGTTACTCACAGGGCCACGAGCAGTACTTC. Translating it yields CASSYSQGHEQYF.

This clone occurred a few times. As DNA, the CDR3 is TGCGCCAGCAGCTTGAAGTGGAGTACGAGCTCCTACAATGAGCAGTTCTTC. This encodes CASSLKWSTSSYNEQFF. The chain links TRBV5-1 to TRBJ2-1; D unresolved. The germline gives CDR1 SGHRS, CDR2 YFSETQ. The CDR3 is 17 amino acids. Between the trimmed V and J ends, which lost 1 base and 0 bases, there was a span of 14 bases.

The CDR3, as DNA: TGTGCCAGTCGGAGTGTTTTAAATCAGCCCCAGCATTTT. It yields the protein CASRSVLNQPQHF. The V and J genes are TRBV19 and TRBJ1-5; D is unresolved. V dropped 8 bases and J dropped 4 bases, with 12 bases sitting between them. The CDR3 has 13 amino acids. CDR1 is LNHDA, CDR2 SQIVND, per germline (reference sequence).

This clone was seen only a few times. The chain carries TRBV11-2 and TRBJ1-1, with a possible D match to TRBD1 (6 bases). Trimming stripped 6 bases from V and 1 base from J, with 15 bases between. CDR1 SGHAT and CDR2 FQNNGV come from the germline V gene. This CDR3 has 15 amino acids. CDR3 amino acids: CASRKQGGQNTEAFF. DNA of the CDR3: TGTGCCAGCAGAAAACAGGGAGGACAGAACACTGAAGCTTTCTTT.

The chain recombines TRBV19 with TRBJ2-7; weak D call: TRBD2 (6 bases). V was pared by 6 bases and J by 3 bases, with 15 bases between. This CDR3 is built from 14 residues. Germline-derived CDR1 and CDR2 are LNHDA and SQIVND (reference sequence). CDR3 sequence: CASRGLPRSYEQYF. The DNA for the CDR3 is TGTGCCAGTAGGGGACTTCCGAGGAGCTACGAGCAGTACTTC.

Regarding this clone: At the DNA level, this CDR3 is encoded by other sequences in the same sample as well. This chain links TRBV5-1 with TRBJ1-5, with a tentative D call TRBD1 (6 bases). CDR1 is SGHRS, CDR2 YFSETQ, per germline. Trimming left V 0 bases short and J 4 bases short, with 8 bases between. This CDR3 is 14 amino acids long. CDR3 sequence: CASSLGQENQPQHF. The CDR3 nucleotides read TGCGCCAGCAGCTTGGGACAGGAAAATCAGCCCCAGCATTTT.

The rearrangement links TRBV28 to TRBJ1-2; 8 nucleotides agree with TRBD1. CDR1 and CDR2 (germline): MDHEN, SYDVKM. The ends lost 6 bases at V and 5 bases at J; junction bases unmatched: 8. The CDR3 runs 14 residues. Here the CDR3 reads CASSRTGGGYGYTF. The CDR3 DNA reads as TGTGCCAGCAGCCGTACAGGGGGTGGATATGGCTACACCTTC.

The chain joins TRBV28 to TRBJ2-1; a possible D gene is TRBD1 (6 bases). The CDR3 is 16 residues long. V lost 4 bases and J lost 0, with 13 bases in between. The germline V gene encodes CDR1 MDHEN and CDR2 SYDVKM. This chain's CDR3 is CASSSLTGTSYNEQFF. CDR3 nucleotide sequence: TGTGCCAGCAGTTCCCTAACAGGGACCTCCTACAATGAGCAGTTCTTC.

This clone has only a few counts. This chain links TRBV5-1 with TRBJ1-1; D is ambiguous. From germline, CDR1 is SGHRS and CDR2 YFSETQ. Trimming took off 1 base at V and 3 bases at J, with 10 bases between the two ends. This CDR3 is built from 14 residues. CDR3 residues: CASSLSDYYTEAFF. CDR3 coding DNA: TGCGCCAGCAGCTTGTCTGATTACTACACTGAAGCTTTCTTT. The whole variable domain, filled in from reference TRBV5-1 and TRBJ1-1, reads KAGVTQTPRYLIKTRGQQVTLSCSPISGHRSVSWYQQTPGQGLQFLFEYFSETQRNKGNFPGRFSGRQFSNSRSEMNVSTLELGDSALYLCASSLSDYYTEAFFGQGTRLTVV.

V is TRBV7-6 and J is TRBJ1-5; possibly TRBD1 for D (5 bases). Germline CDR1 is SGHVS and CDR2 is FNYEAQ. Trimming stripped 4 bases from V and 6 bases from J, with 16 bases between. The CDR3 is made up of 15 amino acids. The chain's CDR3 is CASSSIVGGGQPQHF. CDR3 in DNA: TGTGCCAGCAGCTCAATCGTTGGGGGAGGTCAGCCCCAGCATTTT.

The table lists this clone with a count of one. The chain couples TRBV19 to TRBJ2-5; D assignment may be TRBD1 or TRBD2 (5 bases each). The CDR3 covers 14 residues. With 2 bases removed from V and 5 bases from J, the gap between germline ends came to 12 bases. The germline CDR1 and CDR2 sequences are LNHDA and SQIVND (reference sequence). The CDR3 reads CASSITKGRETQYF. DNA for the CDR3: TGTGCCAGTAGTATAACTAAGGGACGGGAGACCCAGTACTTC.

This clone was picked up a small number of times. The V call is TRBV2, the J call TRBJ2-5; D remains unclear. Trimming pared 7 bases from V and 5 bases from J, leaving 14 bases between. The germline CDR1 and CDR2 sequences are SNHLY and FYNNEI. This CDR3 comprises 13 residues. CDR3 sequence (DNA): TGTGCCAGCACCACACATCCCGGGGAGACCCAGTACTTC. Residues: CASTTHPGETQYF. Looking up the rest from reference TRBV2 and TRBJ2-5 gives the full variable domain: EPEVTQTPSHQVTQMGQEVILRCVPISNHLYFYWYRQILGQKVEFLVSFYNNEISEKSEIFDDQFSVERPDGSNFTLKIRSTKLEDSAMYFCASTTHPGETQYFGPGTRLLVL.

J is TRBJ2-7 and V is TRBV7-9; a possible D gene is TRBD1 (6 bases). The CDR3 runs 15 residues. CDR1 is SEHNR, CDR2 FQNEAQ, per germline (reference sequence). V shed 5 bases and J shed 2 bases, with 16 bases lying between them. The DNA of the CDR3 is TGTGCCAGCAGCATCTGGACAGACAGACCCTACGAGCAGTACTTC. It codes for CASSIWTDRPYEQYF.

This clone was counted a few times. The chain combines TRBV2 with TRBJ1-1; 10 nucleotides agree with TRBD1. The CDR3 contains 14 residues. V shed 6 bases and J 5 bases; nucleotides not matched to a gene: 6. Germline CDR1 is SNHLY and CDR2 is FYNNEI. CDR3 region: CASRQRQGATEAFF. For the CDR3, the DNA is TGTGCCAGCAGGCAGAGACAGGGGGCAACTGAAGCTTTCTTT.

In the case of this clone: At the DNA level, this CDR3 is encoded by other sequences in the same sample as well. The chain has TRBV30 and TRBJ2-7; D might be TRBD2 (6 bases). Germline lookup yields CDR1 GTSNPN and CDR2 SVGIG (reference sequence). Trimming shortened V by 4 bases and J by 2 bases, and 9 bases separated the two germline ends. The CDR3 runs to 12 residues. The CDR3 DNA follows: TGTGCCTGGAACGCGGGAACCTACGAGCAGTACTTC. Translated: CAWNAGTYEQYF.

The CDR3 sequence is CASSLGRTGGNYGYTF. In DNA, the CDR3 is TGTGCCAGCAGCTTAGGAAGGACTGGGGGTAACTATGGCTACACCTTC. This rearrangement joins TRBV7-8 to TRBJ1-2, with a possible D match to TRBD1 (5 bases). Trimming left V 1 base short and J 1 base short, with 13 bases between. This CDR3 has 16 amino acids. CDR1 is SGHVS and CDR2 is FQNEAQ in the germline V gene.

In this sample, this clone turned up many times. The J gene is TRBJ2-2, the V gene TRBV10-1; D is unresolved. CDR3 length: 14 amino acids. Germline CDR1 reads WNHNN; CDR2 reads SYGVQD (reference sequence). The V end lost 6 bases, the J end lost 0 bases, and 8 bases lay between the germline ends. The CDR3 here is CASRTRSNTGELFF. The CDR3 coding sequence is TGCGCCAGCAGAACTCGATCGAACACCGGGGAGCTGTTTTTT.

V gene TRBV28 combines with J gene TRBJ1-3, with a tentative D call TRBD1 (5 bases). The germline V gene encodes CDR1 MDHEN and CDR2 SYDVKM. This CDR3 has 14 amino acids. V shed 7 bases and J shed 4 bases, with 14 bases lying between them. CDR3: CASKAGTEGNTIYF. The CDR3 region has the DNA TGTGCCAGCAAAGCCGGGACGGAAGGAAACACCATATATTTT.

This clone was counted between two and nine times. The chain recombines TRBV11-2 with TRBJ2-2; the D call may be TRBD1 or TRBD2 (7 bases each). The CDR3 is made up of 18 amino acids. Deletions cut 3 bases from V and 3 bases from J, with 20 bases between. Germline V gene lookup returns CDR1 SGHAT and CDR2 FQNNGV. The CDR3 DNA sequence: TGTGCCAGCAGCTTCCCCAGGGGGGGAGGCGCGTACACCGGGGAGCTGTTTTTT. Amino acids: CASSFPRGGGAYTGELFF.

Concerning this clone itself: Other DNA sequences of this sample code for an identical CDR3. The CDR3 loop reads CASSAREGSSYEQYF. The CDR3 DNA is TGTGCCAGCAGTGCCCGGGAAGGCAGCTCCTACGAGCAGTACTTC. The rearrangement links TRBV6-1 to TRBJ2-7; D perhaps matches TRBD2 (5 bases). V was cut by 4 bases and J by 0 bases, with 13 bases left in between. The CDR3 spans 15 residues. Per germline, CDR1 MNHNS and CDR2 SASEGT.

The V gene is TRBV19, the J gene TRBJ2-7; the D gene is possibly TRBD2 (5 bases). The CDR3 consists of 14 residues. CDR1 and CDR2 (germline): LNHDA, SQIVND (reference sequence). Trimming left V 4 bases short and J 2 bases short, with 12 bases between. CDR3 region: CASSRLGLAYEQYF. The CDR3 DNA reads as TGTGCCAGTAGTAGGCTTGGACTTGCCTACGAGCAGTACTTC.